One and the same sample provided the 11 T cell receptor beta chains below, sequenced in a study of blood T cell repertoires in COVID-19 (dated by TCRdb to the early 2020s). Libraries were made using the immunoSEQ multiplex PCR assay. What TCRdb holds here is the immuneACCESS table cut down to in-frame rearrangements. Part of the clones is not present; checked against another copy, under half of the missing clones reflect an unresolved V gene, and the others are unexplained. Counted in this sample were more than 250,000 clones; roughly 87% of them appeared once. About 5.5% of the sample belongs to the ten largest clones. The sequenced sample was PBMCs or T cells enriched from blood (not recorded which). These receptors all come from a woman aged 40 to 50 who had recovered from COVID-19.

This clone occurred once. The CDR3 nucleotides read TGTGCCAGCAGCTATGGCGGGGATTACAATGAGCAGTTCTTC. It specifies CASSYGGDYNEQFF. This rearrangement joins TRBV7-2 to TRBJ2-1; possibly TRBD2 for D (6 bases). From germline, CDR1 is SGHTA and CDR2 FQGNSA. The CDR3 totals 14 residues. V lost 4 bases and J 4 bases, leaving 11 bases between the germline ends.

This clone was counted a single time. The rearrangement uses TRBV18 and TRBJ2-5; 9 bases are a match to TRBD1. With 2 bases clipped from V and 5 bases from J, the junction kept 3 bases outside the gene matches. CDR3 length equals 14 residues. CDR1 is KGHSH and CDR2 is LQKENI in the germline V gene. The chain's CDR3 is CASSPDRGYETQYF. The CDR3 region has the DNA TGTGCCAGCTCACCAGACAGGGGGTACGAGACCCAGTACTTC.

V gene TRBV30 combines with J gene TRBJ1-1; the D gene is possibly TRBD1 (6 bases). Per the germline V gene, CDR1 is GTSNPN and CDR2 is SVGIG (reference sequence). Deletions cut 2 bases from V and 5 bases from J, with 12 bases between. The CDR3 has 13 residues. CDR3 nucleotide sequence: TGTGCCTGGAGTCTGACAGGCTGGACTGAAGCTTTCTTT. It specifies CAWSLTGWTEAFF.

The chain carries TRBV7-2 and TRBJ2-7, with D perhaps matching TRBD1 (5 bases). With 2 bases removed from V and 6 bases from J, the gap between germline ends came to 26 bases. Per the germline V gene, CDR1 is SGHTA and CDR2 is FQGNSA. The length of the CDR3 is 18 residues. As DNA, the CDR3 is TGTGCCAGCAGCTTATATGGCTCCCCCCCTAGGATGGGGCCCGAGCAGTACTTC. Translation: CASSLYGSPPRMGPEQYF.

V is TRBV20-1 and J is TRBJ1-2; D unclear. The CDR3 is made up of 11 amino acids. Trimming pared 3 bases from V and 1 base from J, leaving 3 bases between. The V gene's germline CDR1 is DFQATT and CDR2 SNEGSKA (reference sequence). The chain's CDR3 is CSARRNYGYTF. CDR3 bases: TGCAGTGCTAGGCGTAACTATGGCTACACCTTC.

The chain carries TRBV7-2 and TRBJ1-5, with D maybe TRBD1 (5 bases). The CDR3 has 17 amino acids. Germline V lookup: CDR1 SGHTA, CDR2 FQGNSA. V lost 5 bases to trimming and J lost 2 bases, with 19 bases between them. The CDR3 spells CASSPGTDYRGNQPQHF. The CDR3 coding sequence is TGTGCCAGCAGCCCAGGGACGGACTATAGGGGCAATCAGCCCCAGCATTTT.

The chain combines TRBV5-1 with TRBJ2-1, with TRBD2 identical over 13 bases. There are 15 residues in the CDR3. The trim removed 3 bases at V and 5 bases at J, leaving 2 bases unmatched. Per the germline V gene, CDR1 is SGHRS and CDR2 is YFSETQ. Here the CDR3 DNA reads TGCGCCAGCAGCTGGACTAGCGGGAGCCACAATGAGCAGTTCTTC. Its protein product is CASSWTSGSHNEQFF.

This chain joins TRBV30 and TRBJ2-1; no clear D. The CDR3 has 12 residues. The V and J ends lost 5 bases and 10 bases respectively, with 15 bases between them. In germline, CDR1 is GTSNPN, CDR2 SVGIG (reference sequence). The DNA of the CDR3 is TGTGCCTGGCAGCGCCCTGGTCTGGAGCAGTTCTTC. This gives the protein CAWQRPGLEQFF.

This clone was recorded only once. This sequence joins TRBV2 and TRBJ2-7; 8 bases agree with TRBD1. Germline trimming cut 7 bases from V and 2 bases from J; bases unmatched to any gene: 4. The CDR3 extends over 13 amino acids. Per the germline V gene, CDR1 is SNHLY and CDR2 is FYNNEI. Written as DNA, the CDR3 is TGTGCCAGCACACGGACAGGGACCTACGAGCAGTACTTC. This sequence encodes CASTRTGTYEQYF.

This chain links TRBV6-1 with TRBJ1-3, with D possibly being TRBD1 (5 bases). CDR1 is MNHNS, CDR2 SASEGT, per germline. V lost 1 base and J lost 2, with 9 bases in between. The CDR3 consists of 15 residues. The CDR3 loop is CASSEVTGPGNTIYF. As DNA, the CDR3 is TGTGCCAGCAGTGAAGTTACAGGACCTGGAAACACCATATATTTT.

The CDR3 sequence: CASSQERDRGRSNGVNTEAFF. For the CDR3, the DNA is TGTGCCAGCAGCCAAGAAAGAGACAGGGGGCGTTCAAACGGGGTGAACACTGAAGCTTTCTTT. This chain joins TRBV3-1 (or the pseudogene TRBV3-2) and TRBJ1-1, with 10 positions matching TRBD1. Looked up from germline, CDR1 is LGHDT and CDR2 is YNNKEL (reference sequence). CDR3 length: 21 amino acids. Trimming at V came to 0 bases and at J to 0 bases, leaving 16 bases not matched to a gene.